This record concerns one T cell receptor beta chain sequence. The data stem from a study of T cell changes during pregnancy in multiple sclerosis. The CDR3 is made up of 14 amino acids. The germline CDR1 and CDR2 sequences are SGHDN and FVKESK. Sequencing was performed with immunoSEQ multiplex PCR; in TCRdb, only in-frame clones are kept and a portion is missing. The table includes around 60,000 clones, 90% to 95% detected once. This receptor was taken from a female donor with multiple sclerosis, enrolled in a pregnancy study. The gene calls are TRBV14 and TRBJ2-5, with D maybe TRBD2 (5 bases). Gene TRBJ2-7 matches the end of the DNA better, so the J call may be wrong. This material consisted of CD4+ T cells from peripheral blood mononuclear cells, taken before pregnancy. The CDR3 DNA reads as TGTGCCAGCAGCCCTAATCGGGGAACCTACGAGCAGTACTTC. It codes for CASSPNRGTYEQYF.